Following are 15 T cell receptor beta chains from one sample sequenced in a study of CD4 T cells in relation to SARS-CoV-2 and coronaviruses. These receptors are not linked to any known antigen. Before the COVID-19 pandemic, during about 2010-2018, CD4+ T cells were taken from unexposed donors. The cells were cultured for about ten days before CD4+ T cells were isolated. Data came from immunoSEQ multiplex PCR; TCRdb stores just in-frame clones and leaves some out. The sample contains 20,000 to 30,000 clones, about four fifths of which appear only once. What was sequenced was CD4+ T cells from PBMCs, cultured in vitro. These receptors all stem from a human donor in good health.

In this sample, this clone turned up a few times. This chain links TRBV19 with TRBJ2-7; D may be TRBD1 or TRBD2 (5 bases each). The V end lost 5 bases, the J end lost 4 bases, and 18 bases lay between the germline ends. This CDR3 region has 15 residues. Germline loops: CDR1 LNHDA, CDR2 SQIVND (reference sequence). The CDR3 reads CASSPSPDTKYEQYF. The CDR3 DNA reads TGTGCCAGTAGTCCTAGCCCGGACACGAAATACGAGCAGTACTTC.

V usage is TRBV6-4 and J usage is TRBJ1-2; 7 bases are a match to TRBD1. With 0 bases clipped from V and 2 bases from J, the junction kept 12 bases outside the gene matches. The CDR3 contains 18 residues. CDR1 is MRHNA and CDR2 is SNTAGT in the germline V gene. In DNA, the CDR3 is TGTGCCAGCAGTGACTCCGACAGGGTTCGTGTTGCGAACTATGGCTACACCTTC. It codes for CASSDSDRVRVANYGYTF.

The chain recombines TRBV11-1 with TRBJ2-1; D remains unclear. CDR1 SGHAT and CDR2 FQDESV come from the germline V gene (reference sequence). The V end was cut by 4 bases, the J end by 0 bases, with 10 bases between. The CDR3 sequence is 15 residues long. CDR3 protein: CASSWWRSSYNEQFF. The CDR3 DNA reads as TGTGCCAGCAGCTGGTGGCGGAGCTCCTACAATGAGCAGTTCTTC. Using reference TRBV11-1 and TRBJ2-1 for the parts outside the CDR3, the full variable domain is EAEVAQSPRYKITEKSQAVAFWCDPISGHATLYWYRQILGQGPELLVQFQDESVVDDSQLPKDRFSAERLKGVDSTLKIQPAELGDSAMYLCASSWWRSSYNEQFFGPGTRLTVL.

This rearrangement joins TRBV9 to TRBJ2-1; possible D gene TRBD2, 6 bases. Trimming took off 0 bases at V and 1 base at J, with 14 bases between the two ends. Germline V CDR1 and CDR2: SGDLS, YYNGEE. This CDR3 has 17 amino acids. The CDR3 reads CASSVGALARSYNEQFF. In DNA form, the CDR3 reads TGTGCCAGCAGCGTAGGGGCTCTAGCGAGATCCTACAATGAGCAGTTCTTC.

This clone was seen a handful of times. The rearrangement uses TRBV10-1 and TRBJ2-5; 8 bases line up with TRBD1. The CDR3 is made up of 13 amino acids. The ends lost 6 bases at V and 5 bases at J; junction bases unmatched: 5. CDR1 is WNHNN and CDR2 is SYGVQD in the germline V gene (reference sequence). The CDR3 loop is CASRTGDTETQYF. Written as DNA, the CDR3 is TGCGCCAGCAGGACAGGGGATACCGAGACCCAGTACTTC.

The V and J genes are TRBV18 and TRBJ1-4; TRBD1 agrees at 7 bases. The CDR3 extends over 16 amino acids. The V segment lost 3 bases and the J segment 5 bases; nucleotides outside the gene matches: 9. CDR1 and CDR2 from the germline V gene are KGHSH and LQKENI. The CDR3 region is CASSPMTGQTNEKLFF. CDR3 in DNA: TGTGCCAGCTCACCTATGACGGGACAGACAAATGAAAAACTGTTTTTT.

The V gene is TRBV20-1, the J gene TRBJ2-1; TRBD1 agrees at 7 bases. The CDR3 has 15 amino acids. Germline V gives CDR1 DFQATT, CDR2 SNEGSKA (reference sequence). V lost 5 bases, J lost 4 bases, and 11 bases stayed unmatched. CDR3 protein: CSARDSGTDYNEQFF. CDR3 in DNA: TGCAGTGCTCGTGATTCCGGGACAGATTACAATGAGCAGTTCTTC.

The V and J genes are TRBV30 and TRBJ1-5, with 11 bases identical to TRBD1. CDR1 and CDR2 (germline): GTSNPN, SVGIG (reference sequence). The CDR3 loop spans 13 amino acids. With V trimmed by 3 bases and J by 7 bases, 2 bases remained unmatched. For the CDR3, the DNA is TGTGCCTGGAGGGGGACAGGGGGACAGCCCCAGCATTTT. Translation gives CAWRGTGGQPQHF.

This clone showed up just once. The rearrangement uses TRBV19 and TRBJ1-1, with TRBD1 as a possible D gene (5 bases). CDR3 length: 16 residues. V lost 3 bases to trimming and J lost 1 base, with 15 bases between them. The germline CDR1 and CDR2 sequences are LNHDA and SQIVND (reference sequence). CDR3 DNA: TGTGCCAGTAGTATGGATGGCGGACACAAGAACACTGAAGCTTTCTTT. This gives the protein CASSMDGGHKNTEAFF.

This chain uses TRBV7-8 with TRBJ2-2; D is undetermined. This CDR3 spans 16 amino acids. The V end was cut by 0 bases, the J end by 0 bases, with 8 bases between. Germline CDR1 and CDR2: SGHVS and FQNEAQ. The DNA for the CDR3 is TGTGCCAGCAGCTTAGCTTTATTATCGAACACCGGGGAGCTGTTTTTT. This translates into CASSLALLSNTGELFF.

The V gene is TRBV5-1, the J gene TRBJ1-5; D is unclear. Trimming stripped 4 bases from V and 2 bases from J, with 13 bases between. The CDR3 totals 15 residues. Germline CDR1 and CDR2: SGHRS and YFSETQ. The CDR3 nucleotides read TGCGCCAGCAGCCCAGCAGACCCCCGCAATCAGCCCCAGCATTTT. Encoded protein: CASSPADPRNQPQHF. Based on the CDR3 plus reference TRBV5-1 and TRBJ1-5, the full variable domain is KAGVTQTPRYLIKTRGQQVTLSCSPISGHRSVSWYQQTPGQGLQFLFEYFSETQRNKGNFPGRFSGRQFSNSRSEMNVSTLELGDSALYLCASSPADPRNQPQHFGDGTRLSIL.

J is TRBJ1-5 and V is TRBV5-1; D uncertain. CDR1 SGHRS and CDR2 YFSETQ come from the germline V gene. CDR3 size: 13 residues. V was shortened by 1 base and J by 5 bases, with 7 bases between the two germline ends. CDR3 sequence: CASSLSVDQPQHF. The CDR3, as DNA: TGCGCCAGCAGCTTGTCGGTTGATCAGCCCCAGCATTTT.

This clone was counted a few times. This sequence joins TRBV6-5 and TRBJ2-2, with 10 bases matching TRBD1. Trimming took 5 bases from V and 3 from J; bases not matched to a gene: 3. CDR3 size: 15 residues. Germline CDR1 reads MNHEY; CDR2 reads SVGAGI. The CDR3 protein is CASSPGTGDTGELFF. In DNA form, the CDR3 reads TGTGCCAGCAGTCCTGGGACAGGGGACACCGGGGAGCTGTTTTTT.

The chain has TRBV9 and TRBJ2-5, with D possibly called TRBD1 or TRBD2 (5 bases each). This CDR3 comprises 14 residues. CDR1 and CDR2 (germline): SGDLS, YYNGEE. Trimming took 8 bases from V and 6 from J, leaving 20 bases between them. The CDR3 is CAREGGQGVQTQYF. The CDR3 region has the DNA TGTGCCAGAGAGGGTGGGCAGGGCGTACAGACCCAGTACTTC.

Only one count was recorded for this clone. J is TRBJ2-2 and V is TRBV5-4; D is ambiguous. CDR3 length equals 12 residues. The ends were cut back, 3 bases at V and 6 bases at J, with 6 bases in the middle. The germline gives CDR1 SGHNT, CDR2 YYREEE (reference sequence). CDR3 sequence: CASSWVSGELFF. In DNA form, the CDR3 reads TGTGCCAGCAGCTGGGTATCCGGGGAGCTGTTTTTT. Filled out from reference TRBV5-4 and TRBJ2-2, the complete variable domain reads ETGVTQSPTHLIKTRGQQVTLRCSSQSGHNTVSWYQQALGQGPQFIFQYYREEENGRGNFPPRFSGLQFPNYSSELNVNALELDDSALYLCASSWVSGELFFGEGSRLTVL.